This paragraph reports one T cell receptor (beta chain). Profiling relied on immunoSEQ multiplex PCR, and the TCRdb table lists in-frame clones only, not all of them. The profile covers tens of thousands of clones, with approximately 78% appearing a single time and about 9.2% taken by the ten largest. The source of the sample is a study of control samples from healthy donors and cancer patients. Germline V gene sequence: CDR1 MGHRA, CDR2 YSYEKL. V was trimmed by 3 bases and J by 0 bases, leaving 12 bases between them. CDR3 length: 17 residues. The clonotype originates from a woman aged 55-69 years in good health. Sequencing input: blood. The J gene is TRBJ2-6, the V gene TRBV4-1, with D unresolved. The CDR3 loop is CASSHGRRTSGANVLTF. CDR3 coding DNA: TGCGCCAGCAGCCACGGACGGCGGACCTCTGGGGCCAACGTCCTGACTTTC.